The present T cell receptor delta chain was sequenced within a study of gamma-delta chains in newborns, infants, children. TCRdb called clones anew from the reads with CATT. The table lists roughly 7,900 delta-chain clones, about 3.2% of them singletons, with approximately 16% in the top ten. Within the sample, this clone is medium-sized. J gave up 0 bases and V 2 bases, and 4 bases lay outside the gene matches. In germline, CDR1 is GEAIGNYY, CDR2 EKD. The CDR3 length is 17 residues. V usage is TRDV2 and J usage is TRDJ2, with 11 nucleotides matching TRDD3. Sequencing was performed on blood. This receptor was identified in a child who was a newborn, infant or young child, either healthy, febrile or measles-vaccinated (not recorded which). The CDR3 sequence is CACDILGDRALTAQLFF. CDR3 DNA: TGTGCCTGTGACATACTGGGGGATAGGGCTTTGACAGCACAACTCTTCTTT.